One and the same sample provided the 23 T cell receptor beta chains below, sequenced in a study of blood T cell repertoires in COVID-19. Sequencing used immunoSEQ multiplex PCR; TCRdb keeps in-frame clones, though not all of them. The profile shows around 220,000 clones, around four fifths of them singletons. Source material: peripheral blood. The receptors derive from a woman of 80 years or more with COVID-19, enrolled during active disease.

The chain links TRBV30 to TRBJ1-4, with a tentative D call TRBD1 (6 bases). The CDR3 consists of 12 residues. In germline, CDR1 is GTSNPN, CDR2 SVGIG (reference sequence). V dropped 8 bases and J dropped 8 bases, with 15 bases sitting between them. DNA of the CDR3: TGTGCCGGGGGGGCGACACGGGAAAAACTGTTTTTT. As protein: CAGGATREKLFF.

This clone was detected once. V usage is TRBV6-5 and J usage is TRBJ1-1, with D possibly being TRBD1 (6 bases). This CDR3 has 13 amino acids. Per germline, CDR1 MNHEY and CDR2 SVGAGI. The germline V and J ends were trimmed by 7 bases and 8 bases, with 17 bases remaining between them. The CDR3, as DNA: TGTGCCAGCATTCCGGGACAATCCGGAGAAGCTTTCTTT. It yields the protein CASIPGQSGEAFF.

V usage is TRBV5-1 and J usage is TRBJ1-6; D not certain. The CDR3 consists of 16 residues. Trimming took 1 base from V and 0 from J, leaving 8 bases between them. Germline loops: CDR1 SGHRS, CDR2 YFSETQ. CDR3: CASSLQTSSYNSPLHF. Written as DNA, the CDR3 is TGCGCCAGCAGCTTGCAAACAAGCTCCTATAATTCACCCCTCCACTTT.

This clone was detected only a few times. The V gene is TRBV5-1, the J gene TRBJ2-2; 10 nucleotides line up with TRBD2. The CDR3 is 16 residues long. Germline trimming cut 5 bases from V and 3 bases from J; bases unmatched to any gene: 7. The germline CDR1 and CDR2 sequences are SGHRS and YFSETQ. This CDR3 reads CASSSPGLAHTGELFF. CDR3 DNA: TGCGCCAGCAGTTCCCCGGGACTAGCGCACACCGGGGAGCTGTTTTTT.

The rearrangement uses TRBV25-1 and TRBJ1-5; D not certain. This CDR3 region has 16 residues. CDR1 MGHDK and CDR2 SYGVNS come from the germline V gene. Trimming shortened V by 1 base and J by 0 bases, and 10 bases separated the two germline ends. The CDR3 region has the DNA TGTGCCAGCAGTGAATCGGGTTTAGGTAGCAATCAGCCCCAGCATTTT. This translates into CASSESGLGSNQPQHF. The full variable domain, completed using reference TRBV25-1 and TRBJ1-5, is EADIYQTPRYLVIGTGKKITLECSQTMGHDKMYWYQQDPGMELHLIHYSYGVNSTEKGDLSSESTVSRIRTEHFPLTLESARPSHTSQYLCASSESGLGSNQPQHFGDGTRLSIL.

The chain is built from TRBV10-3 and TRBJ2-7, with a possible D match to TRBD2 (6 bases). The CDR3 consists of 13 residues. Germline-derived CDR1 and CDR2 are ENHRY and SYGVKD. Trimming took off 10 bases at V and 2 bases at J, with 15 bases between the two ends. CDR3 loop: CATDGGTPYEQYF. As DNA, the CDR3 is TGTGCCACCGACGGAGGGACTCCCTACGAGCAGTACTTC.

This chain uses TRBV5-4 with TRBJ2-5; possibly TRBD1 for D (5 bases). V lost 4 bases and J 1 base, leaving 11 bases between the germline ends. CDR1 SGHNT and CDR2 YYREEE come from the germline V gene (reference sequence). The CDR3 runs 14 residues. CDR3 DNA sequence: TGTGCCAGCAGCCCTGGACACCTCCAAGAGACCCAGTACTTC. Residues: CASSPGHLQETQYF.

The chain employs TRBV6-5 and TRBJ2-3; 11 bases align to TRBD2. With 3 bases clipped from V and 9 bases from J, the junction kept 11 bases outside the gene matches. Looked up from germline, CDR1 is MNHEY and CDR2 is SVGAGI. CDR3 length: 16 residues. CDR3 DNA: TGTGCCAGCAGTTATCCGACTAGCGGGGCGAAAGGCACGCAGTATTTT. This sequence encodes CASSYPTSGAKGTQYF.

This chain links TRBV2 with TRBJ2-3; 12 positions agree with TRBD2. The CDR3 extends over 19 amino acids. V shed 6 bases, J shed 5 bases, and the junction held 18 bases outside the gene matches. Germline-derived CDR1 and CDR2 are SNHLY and FYNNEI. Written as DNA, the CDR3 is TGTGCCAGCAGCTTGGGGCTAGCGGGAGGGCCACTCAACAGAGATACGCAGTATTTT. Translating gives CASSLGLAGGPLNRDTQYF.

CDR3 residues: CASSLEGALYYGYTF. The CDR3 DNA is TGTGCCAGCAGCTTAGAGGGGGCCTTATACTATGGCTACACCTTC. The rearrangement links TRBV7-2 to TRBJ1-2; TRBD1 matches at 7 bases. The germline CDR1 and CDR2 sequences are SGHTA and FQGNSA. The trim removed 1 base at V and 3 bases at J, leaving 5 bases unmatched. This CDR3 is built from 15 residues.

Only a few counts were recorded for this clone. The chain joins TRBV3-1 (or the pseudogene TRBV3-2) to TRBJ1-1; D is ambiguous. The CDR3 runs 15 residues. The germline gives CDR1 LGHDT, CDR2 YNNKEL (reference sequence). The V gene lost 0 bases and the J gene lost 0 bases, with 8 bases spanning the gap. CDR3 DNA sequence: TGTGCCAGCAGCCAAGACGGGATAATGAACACTGAAGCTTTCTTT. Translated: CASSQDGIMNTEAFF.

V usage is TRBV27 and J usage is TRBJ2-5, with TRBD1 matching 7 bases. The germline V gene encodes CDR1 MNHEY and CDR2 SMNVEV (reference sequence). V shed 7 bases and J 2 bases; nucleotides not matched to a gene: 4. The CDR3 sequence is 13 residues long. The chain's CDR3 is CASKRGPQETQYF. The CDR3 coding sequence is TGTGCCAGCAAGAGGGGGCCACAAGAGACCCAGTACTTC.

This clone is a singleton in its sample. This chain connects TRBV7-3 to TRBJ2-6; D might be TRBD2 (5 bases). The CDR3 consists of 16 residues. Germline V CDR1 and CDR2: SGHTA, FQGTGA. V dropped 4 bases and J dropped 1 base, with 11 bases sitting between them. The CDR3 sequence: CASSSGWESGANVLTF. The CDR3 DNA is TGTGCCAGCAGCTCCGGCTGGGAGTCTGGGGCCAACGTCCTGACTTTC.

The CDR3 DNA follows: TGTGCCAGCCCCCCCCATCTACCGGGACTAGCGGACAATGAGCAGTTCTTC. Translated: CASPPHLPGLADNEQFF. This chain uses TRBV3-1 (or the pseudogene TRBV3-2) with TRBJ2-1, with TRBD2 identical over 11 bases. This CDR3 has 17 residues. The J segment lost 5 bases and the V segment lost 8 bases, leaving 14 bases of the junction unmatched. Germline lookup yields CDR1 LGHDT and CDR2 YNNKEL (reference sequence).

This clone was seen only once. The genes are TRBV4-1 and TRBJ1-4, with 11 bases matching TRBD1. The V gene's germline CDR1 is MGHRA and CDR2 YSYEKL. V shed 4 bases and J 7 bases; nucleotides not matched to a gene: 5. This CDR3 has 15 residues. The CDR3 DNA follows: TGCGCCAGCAGCCGGGAGGGACAGGGGGTTGAAAAACTGTTTTTT. Amino acid sequence: CASSREGQGVEKLFF.

The V and J genes are TRBV19 and TRBJ1-1; a weak D match, TRBD1 (5 bases). This CDR3 has 13 residues. Trimming removed 9 bases at V and 4 bases at J, with 15 bases between. The germline V gene has CDR1 LNHDA and CDR2 SQIVND (reference sequence). The CDR3 nucleotides are TGTGCCAGCCACGGCAGGGTGGGCACTGAAGCTTTCTTT. This codes for CASHGRVGTEAFF.

V gene TRBV7-2 combines with J gene TRBJ2-7, with D maybe TRBD1 (6 bases). The germline V gene has CDR1 SGHTA and CDR2 FQGNSA. The CDR3 runs 15 residues. V lost 3 bases and J 3 bases, leaving 15 bases between the germline ends. The DNA for the CDR3 is TGTGCCAGCAGCTTTCGAGCCGGGGACAACTACGAGCAGTACTTC. It yields the protein CASSFRAGDNYEQYF.

The CDR3 sequence is CASSAGGGRAGETQYF. For the CDR3, the DNA is TGTGCCAGCAGCGCCGGAGGTGGGAGGGCCGGAGAGACCCAGTACTTC. This chain connects TRBV9 to TRBJ2-5; 7 nucleotides match TRBD2. Germline V gene data show CDR1 as SGDLS and CDR2 as YYNGEE. Trimming took 3 bases from V and 4 from J; bases not matched to a gene: 12. CDR3 length equals 16 residues.

The chain employs TRBV18 and TRBJ2-5; 7 bases fit TRBD2. V shed 1 base, J shed 4 bases, and the junction held 6 bases outside the gene matches. There are 15 residues in the CDR3. CDR1 is KGHSH and CDR2 is LQKENI in the germline V gene. For the CDR3, the DNA is TGTGCCAGCTCACCACAGGCGGGGGTCGCAGAGACCCAGTACTTC. Its protein is CASSPQAGVAETQYF.

This chain connects TRBV14 to TRBJ1-2, with TRBD1 matching 7 bases. V lost 6 bases and J lost 1; bases outside the gene matches: 8. Per germline, CDR1 SGHDN and CDR2 FVKESK. This CDR3 is built from 15 residues. CDR3 protein: CASSQSGQVNYGYTF. CDR3 bases: TGTGCCAGCAGTCAAAGCGGACAGGTTAACTATGGCTACACCTTC.

With regard to this clone: Germline is not matched at one junction end, which may reflect a read error. The chain couples TRBV15 to TRBJ2-5, with a possible D match to TRBD2 (6 bases). CDR1 and CDR2 from the germline V gene are LNHNV and YYDKDF (reference sequence). The CDR3 runs to 13 residues. In DNA, the CDR3 is TGTGCCACCAGCAGAGGGGGCGGGGAGACCCGGTACTTC. It yields the protein CATSRGGGETRYF.

The chain links TRBV24-1 to TRBJ2-7; D ambiguous. Germline V gives CDR1 KGHDR, CDR2 SFDVKD. Trimming took off 2 bases at V and 3 bases at J, with 10 bases between the two ends. The CDR3 is 14 residues long. DNA for the CDR3: TGTGCCACCAGTGATTACTACCGACGCTACGAGCAGTACTTC. Its protein product is CATSDYYRRYEQYF.

In its sample, this clone was seen a few times. The chain uses TRBV28 and TRBJ2-3, with 13 bases that match TRBD2. V gave up 4 bases and J gave up 3 bases; unmatched junction bases: 1. The CDR3 covers 15 residues. Germline lookup yields CDR1 MDHEN and CDR2 SYDVKM. The CDR3 loop reads CASSWTSGGTDTQYF. The CDR3 nucleotides are TGTGCCAGCAGTTGGACTAGCGGGGGAACAGATACGCAGTATTTT.